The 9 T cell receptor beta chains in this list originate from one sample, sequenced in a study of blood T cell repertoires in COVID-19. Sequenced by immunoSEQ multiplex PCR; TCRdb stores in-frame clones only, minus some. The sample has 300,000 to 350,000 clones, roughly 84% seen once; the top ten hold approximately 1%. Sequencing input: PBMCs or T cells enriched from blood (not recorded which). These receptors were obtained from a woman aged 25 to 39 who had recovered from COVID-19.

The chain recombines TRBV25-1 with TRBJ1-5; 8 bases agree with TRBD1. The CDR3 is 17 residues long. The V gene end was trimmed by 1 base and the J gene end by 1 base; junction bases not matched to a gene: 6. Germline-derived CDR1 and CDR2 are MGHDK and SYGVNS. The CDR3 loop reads CASSELRGQESNQPQHF. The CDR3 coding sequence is TGTGCCAGCAGTGAATTGAGGGGACAGGAGAGCAATCAGCCCCAGCATTTT.

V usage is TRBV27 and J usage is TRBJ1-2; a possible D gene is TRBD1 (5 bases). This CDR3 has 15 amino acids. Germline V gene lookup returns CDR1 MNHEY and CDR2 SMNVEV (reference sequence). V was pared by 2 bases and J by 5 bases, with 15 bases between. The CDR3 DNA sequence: TGTGCCAGCAGTTTAAGTGGGGCTGGCTCTTATGGCTACACCTTC. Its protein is CASSLSGAGSYGYTF.

The CDR3 nucleotides are TGCGCCAGCAGCTTGGCGGGGACAAAAACAGATACGCAGTATTTT. Amino acids: CASSLAGTKTDTQYF. This chain connects TRBV5-1 to TRBJ2-3; D is perhaps TRBD1 (6 bases). Germline V gene data show CDR1 as SGHRS and CDR2 as YFSETQ. V dropped 0 bases and J dropped 3 bases, with 11 bases sitting between them. The CDR3 runs to 15 residues.

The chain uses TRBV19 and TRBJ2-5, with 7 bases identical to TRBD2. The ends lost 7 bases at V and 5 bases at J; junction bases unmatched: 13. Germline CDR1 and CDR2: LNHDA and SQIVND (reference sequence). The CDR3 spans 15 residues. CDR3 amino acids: CASTQGGATWETQYF. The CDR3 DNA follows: TGTGCCAGTACCCAGGGAGGGGCGACCTGGGAGACCCAGTACTTC.

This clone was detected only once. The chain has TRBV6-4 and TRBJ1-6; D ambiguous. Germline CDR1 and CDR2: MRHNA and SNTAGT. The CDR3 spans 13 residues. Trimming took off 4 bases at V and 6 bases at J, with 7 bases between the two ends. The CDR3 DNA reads TGTGCCAGCAGTGTCGGTCCTAATTCACCCCTCCACTTT. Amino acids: CASSVGPNSPLHF.

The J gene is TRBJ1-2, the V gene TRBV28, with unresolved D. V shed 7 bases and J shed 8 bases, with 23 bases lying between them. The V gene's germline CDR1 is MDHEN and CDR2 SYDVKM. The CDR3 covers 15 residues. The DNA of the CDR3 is TGTGCCAGCACGGCCCCCGTGGCCAGGCGTGGCGGCTACACCTTC. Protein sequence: CASTAPVARRGGYTF.

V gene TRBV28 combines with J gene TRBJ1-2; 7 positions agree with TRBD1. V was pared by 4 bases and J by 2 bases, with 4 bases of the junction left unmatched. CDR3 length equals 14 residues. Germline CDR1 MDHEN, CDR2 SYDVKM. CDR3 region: CASSSRDSNYGYTF. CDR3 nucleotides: TGTGCCAGCAGTTCGCGGGACAGCAACTATGGCTACACCTTC.

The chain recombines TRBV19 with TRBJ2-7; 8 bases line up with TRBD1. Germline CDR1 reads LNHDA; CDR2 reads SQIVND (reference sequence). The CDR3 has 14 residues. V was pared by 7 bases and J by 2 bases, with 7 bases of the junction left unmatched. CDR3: CASTPSQGAYEQYF. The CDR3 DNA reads TGTGCCAGTACACCCTCACAGGGGGCCTACGAGCAGTACTTC.

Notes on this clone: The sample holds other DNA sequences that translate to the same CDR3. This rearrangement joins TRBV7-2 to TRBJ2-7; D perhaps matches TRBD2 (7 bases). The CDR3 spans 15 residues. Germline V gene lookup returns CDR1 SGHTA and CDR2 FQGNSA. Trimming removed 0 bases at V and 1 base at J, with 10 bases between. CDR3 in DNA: TGTGCCAGCAGCTTAGCGGGGGGGCCATCCTACGAGCAGTACTTC. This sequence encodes CASSLAGGPSYEQYF. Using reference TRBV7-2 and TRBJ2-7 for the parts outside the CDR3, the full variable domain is GAGVSQSPSNKVTEKGKDVELRCDPISGHTALYWYRQSLGQGLEFLIYFQGNSAPDKSGLPSDRFSAERTGGSVSTLTIQRTQQEDSAVYLCASSLAGGPSYEQYFGPGTRLTVT.